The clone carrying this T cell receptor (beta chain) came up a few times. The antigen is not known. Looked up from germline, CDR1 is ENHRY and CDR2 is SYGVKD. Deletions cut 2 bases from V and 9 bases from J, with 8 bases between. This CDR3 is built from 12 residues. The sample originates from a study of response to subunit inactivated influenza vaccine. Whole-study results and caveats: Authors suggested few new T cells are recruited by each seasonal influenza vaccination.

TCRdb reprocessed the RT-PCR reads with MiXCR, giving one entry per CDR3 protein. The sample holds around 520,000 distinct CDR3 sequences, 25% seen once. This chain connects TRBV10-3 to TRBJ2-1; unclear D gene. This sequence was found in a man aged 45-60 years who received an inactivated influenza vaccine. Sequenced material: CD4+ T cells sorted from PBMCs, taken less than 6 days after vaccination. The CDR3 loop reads CAISETGTEQFF. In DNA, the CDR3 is TGTGCCATCAGTGAGACGGGTACTGAGCAGTTCTTC.